Below are 21 T cell receptor beta chains sequenced from a single sample in a study of CD8+CD57+ T cells in acquired aplastic anemia (dated by TCRdb to 2016 to 2018). Expansion of CD8+CD57+ cells had been shown by flow cytometry in the patients chosen for sequencing. The sample was run on an Illumina HiSeq 2000. Genomic DNA served as template for TCR beta VDJ combination and CDR3 sequence profiling. The public reads were quality trimmed at Q25 with fastp and then assembled into clones with MiXCR by TCRdb, keeping productive beta chains. Rows with a matching CDR3 protein are joined into one entry that keeps the most common DNA and genes. Within this sample are 450,000 to 550,000 distinct CDR3 sequences, with around 30% of them counted one time only. Of the sample, nearly 0.85% falls within the top ten clones. Sequencing used sorted CD4+, CD8+, or CD8+CD57+ T cells (not recorded which) from PBMCs. These receptors were obtained from a human donor with aplastic anemia.

At least ten counts were recorded for this clonotype. The chain uses TRBV20-1 and TRBJ2-3; perhaps D is TRBD1 or TRBD2 (5 bases each). Looked up from germline, CDR1 is DFQATT and CDR2 is SNEGSKA (reference sequence). V shed 3 bases and J shed 5 bases, with 18 bases lying between them. The CDR3 runs 15 residues. The CDR3 protein is CSASSFSRDGDTQYF. CDR3 nucleotides: TGCAGTGCTAGTAGCTTCTCCCGGGACGGAGATACGCAGTATTTT.

This clonotype was recorded many times. This chain links TRBV24-1 with TRBJ2-1; D uncertain. CDR1 and CDR2 (germline): KGHDR, SFDVKD. This CDR3 has 11 amino acids. Trimming shortened V by 5 bases and J by 4 bases, and 2 bases separated the two germline ends. The CDR3 DNA reads TGTGCCACCAGTGTTTACAATGAGCAGTTCTTC. It codes for CATSVYNEQFF.

This clonotype was recorded a few times. The chain links TRBV5-1 to TRBJ2-7; 7 nucleotides match TRBD1. The length of the CDR3 is 14 residues. Germline-derived CDR1 and CDR2 are SGHRS and YFSETQ. Trimming at V came to 2 bases and at J to 3 bases, leaving 5 bases not matched to a gene. The chain's CDR3 is CASSLFPGGYEQYF. DNA for the CDR3: TGCGCCAGCAGCTTATTTCCAGGGGGCTACGAGCAGTACTTC.

This clonotype was seen only a few times. This chain connects TRBV7-8 to TRBJ2-5; D may be TRBD1 or TRBD2 (6 bases each). V gave up 4 bases and J gave up 5 bases, with 14 bases separating them. Per germline, CDR1 SGHVS and CDR2 FQNEAQ. CDR3 length equals 14 residues. CDR3 loop: CASSYRGAGETQYF. The CDR3 nucleotides read TGTGCCAGCAGCTATAGGGGGGCGGGGGAGACCCAGTACTTC.

In nucleotides, the CDR3 is TGTGCCAGCAGTGACCCCGGACAGCCCTACGAGCAGTACTTC. The encoded protein is CASSDPGQPYEQYF. The chain combines TRBV25-1 with TRBJ2-7, with TRBD1 as a possible D gene (6 bases). Germline CDR1 is MGHDK and CDR2 is SYGVNS. The CDR3 runs 14 residues. Trimming cost V 3 bases and J 2 bases, with 11 bases left between them.

This sequence joins TRBV25-1 and TRBJ2-1, with D perhaps matching TRBD1 (6 bases). V lost 6 bases and J lost 5, with 17 bases in between. The CDR3 loop spans 15 amino acids. CDR1 is MGHDK and CDR2 is SYGVNS in the germline V gene. The DNA for the CDR3 is TGTGCCAGCAGCTACCCTGGGACAATTGACAATGAGCAGTTCTTC. It specifies CASSYPGTIDNEQFF.

This clonotype was counted at least ten times. The rearrangement uses TRBV19 and TRBJ2-7; D is unresolved. Trimming cost V 4 bases and J 3 bases, with 7 bases left between them. The CDR3 is 12 amino acids. Germline CDR1 and CDR2: LNHDA and SQIVND (reference sequence). The CDR3 nucleotides are TGTGCCAGTAGTAACACGGGCTACGAGCAGTACTTC. It encodes CASSNTGYEQYF.

This clonotype was picked up a small number of times. The J gene is TRBJ2-2, the V gene TRBV6-2 or TRBV6-3; D might be TRBD1 or TRBD2, each matching 5 bases. Germline CDR1 reads MNHEY; CDR2 reads SVGEGT. CDR3 length equals 13 residues. The germline V and J ends were trimmed by 0 bases and 7 bases, with 6 bases remaining between them. Written as DNA, the CDR3 is TGTGCCAGCAGTTACTCGGGGGACGGGGAGCTGTTTTTT. Amino acid sequence: CASSYSGDGELFF.

This clonotype was seen a few times. The chain links TRBV12-3 or TRBV12-4 to TRBJ1-5; perhaps TRBD1 as D (5 bases). The CDR3 sequence is 18 residues long. Trimming stripped 6 bases from V and 5 bases from J, with 26 bases between. The chain's CDR3 is CASSDRGRGGLGYQPQHF. In DNA, the CDR3 is TGTGCCAGCAGCGACAGAGGACGGGGAGGATTGGGGTATCAGCCCCAGCATTTT.

The V and J genes are TRBV28 and TRBJ1-6; D may be TRBD1 (6 bases). Between the trimmed V and J ends, which lost 9 bases and 6 bases, there was a span of 18 bases. The CDR3 length is 15 residues. Germline values: CDR1 MDHEN, CDR2 SYDVKM. CDR3 amino acids: CASLEGRGGNSPLHF. The CDR3 nucleotides read TGTGCCAGTTTAGAGGGCCGAGGGGGTAATTCACCCCTCCACTTT. Variable domain in full (rest from reference TRBV28 and TRBJ1-6): DVKVTQSSRYLVKRTGEKVFLECVQDMDHENMFWYRQDPGLGLRLIYFSYDVKMKEKGDIPEGYSVSREKKERFSLILESASTNQTSMYLCASLEGRGGNSPLHFGNGTRLTVT.

This clonotype appeared a few times. The V and J genes are TRBV5-4 and TRBJ1-2; 9 positions agree with TRBD1. Germline V lookup: CDR1 SGHNT, CDR2 YYREEE (reference sequence). Germline trimming cut 4 bases from V and 4 bases from J; bases unmatched to any gene: 5. There are 14 residues in the CDR3. The CDR3 coding sequence is TGTGCCAGCAGCGCGGACAGGGGTACCTATGGCTACACCTTC. As protein: CASSADRGTYGYTF.

The chain joins TRBV12-3 or TRBV12-4 to TRBJ1-2, with D perhaps TRBD1 (5 bases). The length of the CDR3 is 17 residues. V lost 7 bases, J lost 1 base, and 22 bases lay in between. The CDR3 bases are TGTGCCAGCACAAAAAGGACGACCCGGGGCTTTAACTATGGCTACACCTTC. Translating gives CASTKRTTRGFNYGYTF.

CDR3 coding DNA: TGTGCCAGCAGCTTAGTGGCCGGTCGGGGCTCACCCCTCCACTTT. As protein: CASSLVAGRGSPLHF. The chain combines TRBV7-8 with TRBJ1-6; the D gene is possibly TRBD1 (5 bases). With 1 base removed from V and 10 bases from J, the gap between germline ends came to 14 bases. The CDR3 consists of 15 residues. CDR1 is SGHVS, CDR2 FQNEAQ, per germline.

There are a few counts of this clonotype. This chain joins TRBV4-2 and TRBJ1-6; D is perhaps TRBD1 (5 bases). Trimming stripped 1 base from V and 2 bases from J, with 9 bases between. This CDR3 contains 16 residues. CDR1 and CDR2 (germline): LGHNA, YNFKEQ. CDR3 in amino acids: CASSQVRGTYNSPLHF. The CDR3 DNA follows: TGTGCCAGCAGCCAAGTCCGGGGGACCTATAATTCACCCCTCCACTTT.

This clonotype was counted between two and nine times. The V call is TRBV7-2, the J call TRBJ2-3; 10 bases are shared with TRBD2. V was clipped by 0 bases and J by 6 bases; unmatched bases: 6. The germline CDR1 and CDR2 sequences are SGHTA and FQGNSA. This CDR3 contains 16 residues. CDR3 sequence reads: CASSLALAGRGDTQYF. The DNA of the CDR3 is TGTGCCAGCAGCTTAGCACTAGCGGGGCGAGGGGATACGCAGTATTTT.

This clonotype has a handful of counts. The J gene is TRBJ1-5, the V gene TRBV6-5; D is uncertain. V lost 2 bases and J 7 bases, leaving 15 bases between the germline ends. The length of the CDR3 is 15 residues. CDR1 is MNHEY and CDR2 is SVGAGI in the germline V gene. The DNA for the CDR3 is TGTGCCAGCAGTTACGCCGACGGTCTGGGCCAGCCCCAGCATTTT. Translating gives CASSYADGLGQPQHF.

This clonotype was picked up many times. CDR3 sequence: CASGPGTSQYF. The CDR3 bases are TGTGCTAGTGGTCCGGGGACCTCGCAGTATTTT. The chain employs TRBV12-5 and TRBJ2-3, with D perhaps given as TRBD1 or TRBD2 (5 bases each). Deletions cut 5 bases from V and 10 bases from J, with 10 bases between. Per the germline V gene, CDR1 is LGHNT and CDR2 is FRNRAP. There are 11 residues in the CDR3.

As concerns this clonotype: A much bigger clone sits one base away, suggesting this may be a read error. The chain employs TRBV20-1 and TRBJ1-1, with 8 bases lining up with TRBD1. J lost 6 bases, V lost 4 bases, and 7 bases had no gene match. The germline V gene has CDR1 DFQATT and CDR2 SNEGSKA (reference sequence). There are 13 residues in the CDR3. DNA of the CDR3: TGCAGTGCTATCCGACAGGGGAGGTCTGAAGCTTTCTTT. Its translation: CSAIRQGRSEAFF.

As for this clonotype: This may be a read error: a much more frequent sequence differs by one nucleotide. This chain's CDR3 is CAVSESIATGGNQPQHF. The CDR3 region has the DNA TGTGCCGTCAGTGAGTCGATAGCCACAGGGGGGAATCAGCCCCAGCATTTT. The genes are TRBV10-3 and TRBJ1-5; the match to TRBD1 covers 8 bases. Germline V lookup: CDR1 ENHRY, CDR2 SYGVKD. CDR3 length: 17 amino acids.

The chain is built from TRBV20-1 and TRBJ2-3; 8 bases align to TRBD2. Losses at the gene ends were 3 bases for V and 5 bases for J; bases not matched to a gene: 10. CDR3 length equals 15 residues. Per germline, CDR1 DFQATT and CDR2 SNEGSKA (reference sequence). The CDR3: CSARHGQREKDTQYF. The CDR3 DNA follows: TGCAGTGCTAGGCATGGCCAGCGGGAGAAAGATACGCAGTATTTT.

The chain uses TRBV19 and TRBJ1-2; no firm D call. Germline CDR1 and CDR2: LNHDA and SQIVND (reference sequence). V was cut by 4 bases and J by 4 bases, with 19 bases left in between. There are 16 residues in the CDR3. In DNA form, the CDR3 reads TGTGCCAGTAGTACCCTATCGATCCGGCCCCTCTATGGCTACACCTTC. Translated: CASSTLSIRPLYGYTF.